A single sample gave rise to the 11 T cell receptor beta chains below, sequenced in a study of blood T cell repertoires in COVID-19. Assay: immunoSEQ multiplex PCR; the TCRdb copy retains only in-frame clones and omits some. The sample includes approximately 360,000 clones, around 90% of them seen just once. Sequencing was carried out using peripheral blood. The receptors here all came from a man aged 18 to 29 with active or convalescent COVID-19.

This chain connects TRBV19 to TRBJ2-3, with a possible D match to TRBD2 (6 bases). CDR1 is LNHDA and CDR2 is SQIVND in the germline V gene (reference sequence). The ends were cut back, 9 bases at V and 7 bases at J, with 20 bases in the middle. The CDR3 has 14 amino acids. DNA of the CDR3: TGTGCCAGCCGTGAGGAGGGGTCCTCATATACGCAGTATTTT. This sequence encodes CASREEGSSYTQYF.

This rearrangement joins TRBV20-1 to TRBJ2-7, with a tentative D call TRBD1 (6 bases). The CDR3 covers 15 residues. The V end lost 3 bases, the J end lost 6 bases, and 21 bases lay between the germline ends. Germline V gene data show CDR1 as DFQATT and CDR2 as SNEGSKA (reference sequence). The CDR3 DNA reads as TGCAGTGCTAGTGGTTTTACAGGGTTCTCGTCCGAGCAGTACTTC. Its translation: CSASGFTGFSSEQYF.

The V call is TRBV2, the J call TRBJ1-2; perhaps TRBD1 as D (6 bases). Trimming removed 7 bases at V and 2 bases at J, with 14 bases between. Germline assignment: CDR1 SNHLY and CDR2 FYNNEI. The CDR3 sequence is 14 residues long. The CDR3 protein is CASNGGHENYGYTF. For the CDR3, the DNA is TGTGCCAGCAATGGGGGACACGAAAACTATGGCTACACCTTC.

The genes are TRBV19 and TRBJ1-3; maybe TRBD1 (6 bases). The CDR3 has 16 amino acids. CDR1 is LNHDA, CDR2 SQIVND, per germline (reference sequence). Trimming stripped 3 bases from V and 0 bases from J, with 12 bases between. The CDR3 reads CASSITGFTSGNTIYF. The CDR3 DNA follows: TGTGCCAGTAGTATCACAGGGTTTACCTCTGGAAACACCATATATTTT.

Written as DNA, the CDR3 is TGTGCCAGCAGTCCCGAAATGACACCGTGGGGCTACACCTTC. It translates to CASSPEMTPWGYTF. The genes are TRBV2 and TRBJ1-2; no firm D call. CDR1 is SNHLY, CDR2 FYNNEI, per germline. V was trimmed by 5 bases and J by 8 bases, leaving 18 bases between them. CDR3 length: 14 amino acids. The variable domain in full, completed from reference TRBV2 and TRBJ1-2, reads EPEVTQTPSHQVTQMGQEVILRCVPISNHLYFYWYRQILGQKVEFLVSFYNNEISEKSEIFDDQFSVERPDGSNFTLKIRSTKLEDSAMYFCASSPEMTPWGYTFGSGTRLTVV.

V usage is TRBV27 and J usage is TRBJ2-3, with D unclear. Trimming shortened V by 4 bases and J by 4 bases, and 6 bases separated the two germline ends. The CDR3 loop spans 12 amino acids. CDR1 is MNHEY and CDR2 is SMNVEV in the germline V gene (reference sequence). The CDR3 spells CASSSFPDTQYF. The CDR3 bases are TGTGCCAGCAGTTCGTTCCCAGATACGCAGTATTTT.

This chain joins TRBV28 and TRBJ2-7, with TRBD1 matching 10 bases. Germline assignment: CDR1 MDHEN and CDR2 SYDVKM. CDR3 length equals 15 residues. V lost 5 bases, J lost 7 bases, and 11 bases stayed unmatched. CDR3 in amino acids: CASSDPRQGAREQYF. Here the CDR3 DNA reads TGTGCCAGCAGTGACCCCCGACAGGGGGCTCGGGAGCAGTACTTC.

V gene TRBV3-1 (or the pseudogene TRBV3-2) combines with J gene TRBJ1-2; unclear D gene. Germline V gene lookup returns CDR1 LGHDT and CDR2 YNNKEL (reference sequence). Trimming cost V 4 bases and J 2 bases, with 17 bases left between them. The CDR3 totals 16 residues. CDR3 sequence reads: CASSPRGGRRNYGYTF. The DNA for the CDR3 is TGTGCCAGCAGCCCCCGAGGCGGCAGGAGGAACTATGGCTACACCTTC.

The rearrangement links TRBV7-9 to TRBJ1-2, with 8 positions matching TRBD1. Germline CDR1 SEHNR, CDR2 FQNEAQ (reference sequence). The CDR3 is 13 residues long. V shed 4 bases, J shed 6 bases, and the junction held 4 bases outside the gene matches. The CDR3 DNA reads as TGTGCCAGCAGCTACAGGGGGGTCGATGGCTACACCTTC. It is translated as CASSYRGVDGYTF.

The chain joins TRBV19 to TRBJ1-1; D perhaps matches TRBD1 (5 bases). This CDR3 has 14 residues. Germline V lookup: CDR1 LNHDA, CDR2 SQIVND (reference sequence). The ends were cut back, 5 bases at V and 4 bases at J, with 14 bases in the middle. This chain's CDR3 is CASSQGVLGTEAFF. The DNA of the CDR3 is TGTGCCAGTAGTCAGGGCGTATTGGGCACTGAAGCTTTCTTT.

The chain is built from TRBV5-6 and TRBJ2-5; 7 bases align to TRBD2. The junction had 12 bases not matched to a gene; V was cut back by 5 bases and J by 2 bases. Germline CDR1 and CDR2: SGHDT and YYEEEE. The CDR3 runs to 16 residues. The CDR3 DNA reads TGTGCCAGCAGTTTTAGATCCGGGACTACTCAAGAGACCCAGTACTTC. Translated, it gives CASSFRSGTTQETQYF. Full variable domain (remainder filled in from reference TRBV5-6 and TRBJ2-5): DAGVTQSPTHLIKTRGQQVTLRCSPKSGHDTVSWYQQALGQGPQFIFQYYEEEERQRGNFPDRFSGHQFPNYSSELNVNALLLGDSALYLCASSFRSGTTQETQYFGPGTRLLVL.